This TCR beta chain was captured by sequencing in a study of cytomegalovirus exposure and HLA in healthy donors. About the research overall: Sequencing of about 179 million T cells in an earlier analysis found around 120 million unique TCR beta sequences. General observations from the study: Reportedly, TCR beta sequences accurately predicted HLA-A and HLA-B alleles in most subjects.

This CDR3 is 15 amino acids long. In germline, CDR1 is SGHNT, CDR2 YYREEE (reference sequence). V gave up 0 bases and J gave up 5 bases, with 14 bases separating them. The study ran its PCR with 60 Vbeta and 13 Jbeta primers. This table comes from immunoSEQ multiplex PCR, and its TCRdb copy is limited to in-frame clones, with some not included. Of roughly 140,000 clones listed, about 80% were seen once; the top ten hold roughly 4.8%. About this clone itself: Its antigen is unidentified.

The material sequenced was PBMCs. The clonotype comes from a man in his forties in good health and CMV-seronegative. The chain has TRBV5-4 and TRBJ1-1; D is possibly TRBD1 (5 bases). Here the CDR3 reads CASSLGGAGITEAFF. CDR3 coding DNA: TGTGCCAGCAGCTTGGGTGGGGCGGGGATAACTGAAGCTTTCTTT.